This T cell receptor beta chain was documented in a study of blood T cell repertoires in COVID-19. Study summary: Spain, Italy and the United States supplied samples that represented acute and convalescent COVID-19. The analysed material was cDNA or gDNA that came from T cells, B-cell-depleted T cells, or PBMCs.

Per the original methods: Estimated nucleated cell counts came from reference gene primer amplification. The protocol was immunoSEQ multiplex PCR, while the TCRdb copy is restricted to in-frame clones and leaves out a portion. V, J and clone size derive from that table, while D and trimming were established from the DNA sequence. The repertoire holds some 160,000 clones, with 65% to 85% as singletons. The CDR3 spans 14 residues. Germline trimming cut 8 bases from V and 1 base from J; bases unmatched to any gene: 5. CDR1 is MDHEN and CDR2 is SYDVKM in the germline V gene. This chain links TRBV28 with TRBJ2-1; TRBD1 matches 7 bases. The TCR comes from an elderly woman with acute or convalescent COVID-19. Sequenced input: peripheral blood. The CDR3: CASRRGQSYNEQFF. CDR3 in DNA: TGTGCCAGCCGAAGGGGGCAATCCTACAATGAGCAGTTCTTC.